This TCR beta chain was sequenced for a study of blood T cell repertoires in COVID-19. The CDR3 sequence is 14 residues long. Germline V gene lookup returns CDR1 MNHNS and CDR2 SASEGT. Trimming took 3 bases from V and 0 from J, leaving 9 bases between them. Assay: immunoSEQ multiplex PCR; the TCRdb copy retains only in-frame clones and omits some. The sample yields about 480,000 clones, 75% to 90% seen once. The chain couples TRBV6-1 to TRBJ2-7, with D possibly TRBD1 on 6 matching bases. Sequenced material: peripheral blood. This sequence was found in a man between 18 and 35 years old with COVID-19, enrolled during active disease. The CDR3 nucleotides read TGTGCCAGCAGTGACAGGGGCATCTCCTACGAGCAGTACTTC. It codes for CASSDRGISYEQYF.